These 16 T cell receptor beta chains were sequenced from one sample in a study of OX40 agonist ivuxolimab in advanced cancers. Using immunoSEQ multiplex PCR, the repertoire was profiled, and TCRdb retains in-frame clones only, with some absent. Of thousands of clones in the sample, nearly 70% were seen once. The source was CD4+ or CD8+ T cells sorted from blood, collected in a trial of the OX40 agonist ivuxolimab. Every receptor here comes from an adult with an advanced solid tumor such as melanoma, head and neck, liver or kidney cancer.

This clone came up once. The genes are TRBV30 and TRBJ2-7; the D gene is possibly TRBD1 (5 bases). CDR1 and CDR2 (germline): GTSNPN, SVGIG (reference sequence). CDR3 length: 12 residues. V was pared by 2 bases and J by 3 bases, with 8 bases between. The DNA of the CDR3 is TGTGCCTGGAGTTGGGGCGACTACGAGCAGTACTTC. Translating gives CAWSWGDYEQYF.

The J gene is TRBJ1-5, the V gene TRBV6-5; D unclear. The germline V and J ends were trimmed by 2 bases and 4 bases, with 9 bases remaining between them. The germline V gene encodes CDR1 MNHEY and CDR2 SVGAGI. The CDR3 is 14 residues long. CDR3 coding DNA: TGTGCCAGCAGTTACCGGTCAGGTAATCAGCCCCAGCATTTT. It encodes CASSYRSGNQPQHF.

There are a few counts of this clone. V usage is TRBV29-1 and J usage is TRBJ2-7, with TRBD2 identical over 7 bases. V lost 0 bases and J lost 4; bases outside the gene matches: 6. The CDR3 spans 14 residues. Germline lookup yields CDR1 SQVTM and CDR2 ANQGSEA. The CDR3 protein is CSVEDASGGYEQYF. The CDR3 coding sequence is TGCAGCGTTGAAGATGCTAGCGGAGGGTACGAGCAGTACTTC.

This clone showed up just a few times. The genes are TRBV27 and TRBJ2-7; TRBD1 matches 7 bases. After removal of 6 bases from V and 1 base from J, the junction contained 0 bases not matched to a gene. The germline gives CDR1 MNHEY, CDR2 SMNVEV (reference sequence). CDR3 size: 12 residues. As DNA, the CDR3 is TGTGCCAGCAGGGGACAGTCCTACGAGCAGTACTTC. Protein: CASRGQSYEQYF.

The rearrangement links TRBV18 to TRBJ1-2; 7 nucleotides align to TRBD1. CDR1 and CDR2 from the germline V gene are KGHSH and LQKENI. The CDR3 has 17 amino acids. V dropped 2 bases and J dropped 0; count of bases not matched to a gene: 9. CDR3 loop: CASSPSGRTGSNYGYTF. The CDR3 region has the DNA TGTGCCAGCTCACCATCGGGGAGGACAGGATCTAACTATGGCTACACCTTC.

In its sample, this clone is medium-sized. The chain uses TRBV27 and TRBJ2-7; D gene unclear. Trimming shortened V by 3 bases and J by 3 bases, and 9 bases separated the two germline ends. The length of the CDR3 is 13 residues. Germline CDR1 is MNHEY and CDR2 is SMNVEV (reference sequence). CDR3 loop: CASSFGPDYEQYF. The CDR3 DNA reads TGTGCCAGCAGTTTTGGACCGGACTACGAGCAGTACTTC.

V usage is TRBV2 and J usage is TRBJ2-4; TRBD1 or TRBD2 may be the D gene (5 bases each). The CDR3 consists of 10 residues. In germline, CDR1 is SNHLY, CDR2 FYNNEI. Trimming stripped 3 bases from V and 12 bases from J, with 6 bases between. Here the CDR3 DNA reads TGTGCCAGCAGTGACGGGGCTCAGTACTTC. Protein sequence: CASSDGAQYF.

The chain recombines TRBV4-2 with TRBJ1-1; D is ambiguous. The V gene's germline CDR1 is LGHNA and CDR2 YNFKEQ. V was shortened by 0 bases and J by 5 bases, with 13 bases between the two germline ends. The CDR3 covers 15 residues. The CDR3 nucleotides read TGTGCCAGCAGCCAAGACCATTGGCCGGGAACTGAAGCTTTCTTT. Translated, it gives CASSQDHWPGTEAFF.

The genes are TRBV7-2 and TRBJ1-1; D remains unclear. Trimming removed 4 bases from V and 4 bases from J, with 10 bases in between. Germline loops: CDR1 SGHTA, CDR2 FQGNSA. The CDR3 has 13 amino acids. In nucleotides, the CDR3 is TGTGCCAGCAGCTACGGACGGGGCACTGAAGCTTTCTTT. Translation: CASSYGRGTEAFF.

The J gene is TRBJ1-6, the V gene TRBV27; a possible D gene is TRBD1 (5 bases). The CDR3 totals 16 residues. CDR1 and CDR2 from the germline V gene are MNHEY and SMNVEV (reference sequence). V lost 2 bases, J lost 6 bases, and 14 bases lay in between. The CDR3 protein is CASSLTPGLLNSPLHF. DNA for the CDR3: TGTGCCAGCAGTTTAACCCCGGGACTCCTTAATTCACCCCTCCACTTT.

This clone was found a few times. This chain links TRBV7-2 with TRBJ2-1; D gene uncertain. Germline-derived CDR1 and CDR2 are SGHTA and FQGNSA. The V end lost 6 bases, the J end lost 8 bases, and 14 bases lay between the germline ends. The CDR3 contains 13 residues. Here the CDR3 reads CASRSPPDYEQFF. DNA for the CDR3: TGTGCCAGCAGGTCCCCCCCGGATTATGAGCAGTTCTTC.

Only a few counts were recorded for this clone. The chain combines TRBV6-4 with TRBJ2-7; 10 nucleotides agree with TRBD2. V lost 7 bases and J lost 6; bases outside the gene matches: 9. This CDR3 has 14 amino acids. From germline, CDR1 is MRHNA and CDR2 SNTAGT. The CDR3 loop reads CASITTSGQPEQYF. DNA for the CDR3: TGTGCCAGCATCACGACTAGCGGGCAGCCCGAGCAGTACTTC.

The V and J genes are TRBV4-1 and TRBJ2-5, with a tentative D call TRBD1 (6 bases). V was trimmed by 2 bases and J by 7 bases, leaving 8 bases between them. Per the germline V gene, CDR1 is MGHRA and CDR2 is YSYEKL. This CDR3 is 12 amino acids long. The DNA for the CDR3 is TGCGCCAGCAGCCAAACAGGGACGACCCAGTACTTC. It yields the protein CASSQTGTTQYF.

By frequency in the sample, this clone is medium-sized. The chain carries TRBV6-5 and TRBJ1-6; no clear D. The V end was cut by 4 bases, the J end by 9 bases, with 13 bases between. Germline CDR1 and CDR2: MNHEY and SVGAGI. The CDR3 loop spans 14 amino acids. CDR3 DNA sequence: TGTGCCAGCAGTTCCGGCCTAGAGGGTTCACCCCTCCACTTT. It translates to CASSSGLEGSPLHF.

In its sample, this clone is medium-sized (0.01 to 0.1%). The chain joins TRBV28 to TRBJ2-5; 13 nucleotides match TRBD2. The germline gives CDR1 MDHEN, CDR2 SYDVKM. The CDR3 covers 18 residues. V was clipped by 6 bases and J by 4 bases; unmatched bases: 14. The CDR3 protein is CASSTPPGLAGDGETQYF. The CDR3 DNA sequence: TGTGCCAGCAGCACTCCCCCCGGACTAGCGGGAGATGGAGAGACCCAGTACTTC.

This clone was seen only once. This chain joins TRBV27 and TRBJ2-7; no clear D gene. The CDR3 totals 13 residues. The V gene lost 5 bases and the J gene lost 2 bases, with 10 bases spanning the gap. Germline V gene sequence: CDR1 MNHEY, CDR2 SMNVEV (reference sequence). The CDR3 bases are TGTGCCAGCAGTCCGCCCACAGCCTACGAGCAGTACTTC. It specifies CASSPPTAYEQYF.